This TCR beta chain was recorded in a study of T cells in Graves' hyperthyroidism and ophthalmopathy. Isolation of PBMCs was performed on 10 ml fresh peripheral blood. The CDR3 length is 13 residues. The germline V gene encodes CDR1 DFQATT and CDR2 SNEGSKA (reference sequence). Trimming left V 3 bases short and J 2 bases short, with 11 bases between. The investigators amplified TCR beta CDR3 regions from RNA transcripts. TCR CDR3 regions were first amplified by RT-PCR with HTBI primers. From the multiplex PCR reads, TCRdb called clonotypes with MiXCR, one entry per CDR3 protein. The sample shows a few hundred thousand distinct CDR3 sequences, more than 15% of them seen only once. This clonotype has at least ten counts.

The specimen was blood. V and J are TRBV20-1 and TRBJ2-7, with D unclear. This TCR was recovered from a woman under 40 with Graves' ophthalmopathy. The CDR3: CSASSPSPYEQYF. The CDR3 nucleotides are TGCAGTGCTAGCTCCCCATCCCCCTACGAGCAGTACTTC.